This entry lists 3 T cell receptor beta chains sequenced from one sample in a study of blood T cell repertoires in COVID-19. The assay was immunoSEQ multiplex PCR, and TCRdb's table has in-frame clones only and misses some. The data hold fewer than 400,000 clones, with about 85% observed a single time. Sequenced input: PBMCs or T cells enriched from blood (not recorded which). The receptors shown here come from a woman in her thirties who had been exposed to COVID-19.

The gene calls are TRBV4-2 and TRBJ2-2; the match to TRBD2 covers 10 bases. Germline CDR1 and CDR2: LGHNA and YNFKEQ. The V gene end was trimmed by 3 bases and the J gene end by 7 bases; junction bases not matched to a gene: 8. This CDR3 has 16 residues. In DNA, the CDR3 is TGTGCCAGCAGCCAGCAAGCGGGGGGGCAAAACGGGGAGCTGTTTTTT. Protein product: CASSQQAGGQNGELFF.

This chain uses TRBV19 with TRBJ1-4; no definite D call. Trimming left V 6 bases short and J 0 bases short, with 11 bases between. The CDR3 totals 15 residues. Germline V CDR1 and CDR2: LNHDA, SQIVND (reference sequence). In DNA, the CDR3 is TGTGCCAGTAGGCCAGTTCCTTCAACTAATGAAAAACTGTTTTTT. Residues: CASRPVPSTNEKLFF.

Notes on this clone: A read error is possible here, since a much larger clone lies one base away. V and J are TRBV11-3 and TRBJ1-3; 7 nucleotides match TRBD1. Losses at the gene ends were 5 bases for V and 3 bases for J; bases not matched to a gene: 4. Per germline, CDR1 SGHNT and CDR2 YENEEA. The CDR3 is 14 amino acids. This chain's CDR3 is CASSPGTDGNTIYF. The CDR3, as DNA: TGTGCCAGCAGCCCCGGGACAGATGGAAACACCATATATTTT.